This T cell receptor (beta chain) was identified during a study of naive and memory T cell subsets. The CDR3 length is 16 residues. V lost 5 bases and J lost 7; bases outside the gene matches: 12. Two oligonucleotides, mixed equimolar, formed the beta constant-region primer covering TRBC1 and TRBC2. TCRdb reanalysed the UMI-ligation and nested PCR reads using MiXCR and keeps one entry per CDR3 protein. Of some 100,000 distinct CDR3 sequences in the sample, roughly 7% are singletons; the top ten hold roughly 1.6%. The sample was central memory CD4+ T cells from blood. J is TRBJ2-7 and V is TRBV12-3 or TRBV12-4, with 12 bases identical to TRBD1. The origin of this receptor is a human donor in good health. The CDR3 here is CASSLISGQGAWEQYF. Here the CDR3 DNA reads TGTGCCAGCAGTCTAATTTCGGGACAGGGGGCTTGGGAGCAGTACTTC.